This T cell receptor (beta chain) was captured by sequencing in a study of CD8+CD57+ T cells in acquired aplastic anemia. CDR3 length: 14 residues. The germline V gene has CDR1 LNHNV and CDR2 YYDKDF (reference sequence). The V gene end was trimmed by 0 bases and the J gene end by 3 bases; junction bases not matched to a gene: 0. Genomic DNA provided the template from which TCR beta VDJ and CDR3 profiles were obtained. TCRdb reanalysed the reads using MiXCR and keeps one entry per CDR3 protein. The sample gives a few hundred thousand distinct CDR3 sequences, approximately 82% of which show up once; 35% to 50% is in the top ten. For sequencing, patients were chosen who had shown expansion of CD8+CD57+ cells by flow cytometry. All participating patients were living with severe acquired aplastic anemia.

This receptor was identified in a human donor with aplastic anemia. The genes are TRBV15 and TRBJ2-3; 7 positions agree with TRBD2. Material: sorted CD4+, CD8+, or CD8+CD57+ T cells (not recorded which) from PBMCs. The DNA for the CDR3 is TGTGCCACCAGCAGAGAGGGAGGGACAGATACGCAGTATTTT. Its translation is CATSREGGTDTQYF.